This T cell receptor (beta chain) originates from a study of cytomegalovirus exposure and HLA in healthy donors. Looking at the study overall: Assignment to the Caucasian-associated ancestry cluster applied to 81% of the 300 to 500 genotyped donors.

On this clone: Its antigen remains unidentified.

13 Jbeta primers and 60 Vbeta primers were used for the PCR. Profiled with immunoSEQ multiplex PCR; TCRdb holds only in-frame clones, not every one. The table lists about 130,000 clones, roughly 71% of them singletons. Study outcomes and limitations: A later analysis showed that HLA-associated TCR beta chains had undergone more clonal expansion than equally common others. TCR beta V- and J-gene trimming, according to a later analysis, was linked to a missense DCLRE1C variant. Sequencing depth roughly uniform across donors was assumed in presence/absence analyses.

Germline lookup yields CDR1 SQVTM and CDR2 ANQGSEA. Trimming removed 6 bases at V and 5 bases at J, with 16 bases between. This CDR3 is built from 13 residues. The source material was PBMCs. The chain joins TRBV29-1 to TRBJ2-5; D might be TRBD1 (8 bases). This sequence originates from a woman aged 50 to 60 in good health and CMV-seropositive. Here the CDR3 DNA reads TGCAGCGTAACAGGGGGGGATTGGGAGACCCAGTACTTC. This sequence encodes CSVTGGDWETQYF. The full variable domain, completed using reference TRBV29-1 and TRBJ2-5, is SAVISQKPSRDICQRGTSLTIQCQVDSQVTMMFWYRQQPGQSLTLIATANQGSEATYESGFVIDKFPISRPNLTFSTLTVSNMSPEDSSIYLCSVTGGDWETQYFGPGTRLLVL.